The text below deals with one TCR beta chain. TCRdb used MiXCR to reprocess the PCR reads, holding one entry per CDR3 protein. The repertoire holds 25,000 to 35,000 distinct CDR3 sequences, with roughly 50% as singletons. Trimming shortened V by 5 bases and J by 3 bases, and 5 bases separated the two germline ends. The CDR3 has 11 residues. Per the germline V gene, CDR1 is SGHVS and CDR2 is FQNEAQ. This record belongs to a study of esophageal squamous cell carcinoma under preoperative chemotherapy. Time point noted: before preoperative PTX-NDP chemotherapy. This receptor was obtained from a human donor with esophageal squamous cell carcinoma. The donor label of this sample is uncertain. Sampling was performed from a patient given preoperative chemotherapy. J is TRBJ2-7 and V is TRBV7-8; no clear D gene. The CDR3 DNA follows: TGTGCCAGCAGCGGTCTCTACGAGCAGTACTTC. Translation gives CASSGLYEQYF.